This is a list of T cell receptor beta chains from one sample in a study of blood T cell repertoires in COVID-19. Profiling relied on immunoSEQ multiplex PCR, and the TCRdb table lists in-frame clones only, not all of them. Of some 400,000 clones listed, 90% are singletons. Material for sequencing was peripheral blood. The receptor set was obtained from a man aged 18 to 29 with active or convalescent COVID-19. CDR3s include the opening cysteine and the closing phenylalanine or tryptophan. The order of the fields is J gene, clone size, D gene, V gene, CDR3 protein, CDR3 DNA. A D gene is named only where the DNA matches it firmly. Not every row has a clone size; where given, it reads once, few, many or a size class.

TRBJ1-1	-	-	TRBV4-1	CASSQGPGPNTEAFF	TGCGCCAGCAGCCAAGGTCCAGGGCCTAACACTGAAGCTTTCTTT
TRBJ1-2	-	TRBD1	TRBV9	CASSLAERTGSGYTF	TGTGCCAGCAGCCTCGCGGAACGGACAGGGAGCGGCTACACCTTC
TRBJ1-4	-	-	TRBV18	CASSPPTGLGEKLFF	TGTGCCAGCTCACCACCCACAGGGTTGGGGGAAAAACTGTTTTTT
TRBJ1-2	-	-	TRBV29-1	CSARVDYGYTF	TGCAGCGCCAGGGTTGACTATGGCTACACCTTC
TRBJ2-7	-	-	TRBV18	CASSPQGSYEQYF	TGTGCCAGCTCACCCCAGGGGTCCTACGAGCAGTACTTC
TRBJ1-3	once	TRBD1	TRBV7-2	CASSPGTGRSGNTIYF	TGTGCCAGCAGCCCCGGGACAGGGAGGAGTGGAAACACCATATATTTT
TRBJ1-5	-	-	TRBV21-1	CASSPPGGTGYQPQHF	TGTGCCAGCAGCCCTCCGGGAGGGACAGGGTATCAGCCCCAGCATTTT
TRBJ2-3	-	-	TRBV9	CASSVGPSDTQYF	TGTGCCAGCAGCGTAGGGCCCTCCGATACGCAGTATTTT
TRBJ1-2	-	TRBD1	TRBV28	CASSFTGDGYTF	TGTGCCAGCAGTTTCACAGGGGATGGCTACACCTTC
TRBJ2-3	-	TRBD2	TRBV7-6	CASSSAGAGADTQYF	TGTGCCAGCAGCTCAGCGGGGGCGGGGGCAGATACGCAGTATTTT
TRBJ2-5	-	-	TRBV5-1	CASSFQDGEVTQYF	TGCGCCAGCAGCTTCCAAGACGGGGAAGTGACCCAGTACTTC
TRBJ2-7	once	-	TRBV3-1/TRBV3-2	CASSPNEKQQYF	TGTGCCAGCAGCCCCAATGAGAAGCAGCAGTACTTC
TRBJ1-6	-	TRBD1	TRBV4-1	CASSQGQGVGSPLHF	TGCGCCAGCAGCCAAGGACAGGGAGTTGGATCACCCCTCCACTTT
TRBJ1-6	-	TRBD1	TRBV6-5	CASSSEGARLTPLHF	TGTGCCAGCAGTTCCGAGGGGGCGCGGTTGACACCCCTCCACTTT
TRBJ2-7	-	-	TRBV4-3	CASSQESGLSSYEQYF	TGCGCCAGCAGCCAAGAGTCTGGACTGAGCTCCTACGAGCAGTACTTC
TRBJ1-5	-	TRBD1	TRBV19	CASSTPPWDREFSNQPQHF	TGTGCCAGTAGTACTCCCCCCTGGGACAGGGAGTTTAGCAATCAGCCCCAGCATTTT
TRBJ1-1	-	-	TRBV5-4	CASSPDSLNTEAFF	TGTGCCAGCAGCCCCGACAGCTTGAACACTGAAGCTTTCTTT
TRBJ2-1	-	TRBD2	TRBV5-1	CASSLSRRGDYNEQFF	TGCGCCAGCAGCCTGTCTAGGCGGGGGGACTACAATGAGCAGTTCTTC
TRBJ2-2	-	TRBD2	TRBV19	CASSVLAGGRGELFF	TGTGCCAGTAGTGTCCTAGCGGGAGGGCGCGGGGAGCTGTTTTTT
TRBJ1-2	many	-	TRBV6-2/TRBV6-3	CASSNGIYYGYTF	TGTGCCAGCAGTAACGGGATTTACTATGGCTACACCTTC
TRBJ2-1	-	-	TRBV5-6	CASSLFRGTYNEQFF	TGTGCCAGCAGCTTGTTCAGGGGAACTTACAATGAGCAGTTCTTC
TRBJ1-5	few	-	TRBV7-9	CASSSQAQPQHF	TGTGCCAGCAGCTCACAGGCTCAGCCCCAGCATTTT
TRBJ2-1	once	TRBD2	TRBV5-1	CASSITGTRDNEQFF	TGCGCCAGCAGCATAACCGGGACTAGGGACAATGAGCAGTTCTTC
TRBJ1-3	-	TRBD1	TRBV4-1	CASSQTGQGNTIYF	TGCGCCAGCAGCCAAACGGGACAGGGAAACACCATATATTTT
TRBJ2-7	-	TRBD2	TRBV18	CASSPPSGGPPEQYF	TGTGCCAGCTCCCCTCCTAGCGGGGGCCCACCCGAGCAGTACTTC
TRBJ1-3	-	TRBD1	TRBV6-6	CASSYPGTGSGNTIYF	TGTGCCAGCAGTTACCCTGGGACAGGCTCTGGAAACACCATATATTTT
TRBJ2-4	-	-	TRBV21-1	CASSKPPRRTAKNIQYF	TGTGCCAGCAGCAAACCCCCCAGGAGGACAGCCAAAAACATTCAGTACTTC
TRBJ1-4	-	-	TRBV5-6	CASSSTGDTNEKLFF	TGTGCCAGCAGCTCGACGGGGGACACTAATGAAAAACTGTTTTTT
TRBJ2-7	-	TRBD1	TRBV5-6	CASSLMGQADYEQYF	TGTGCCAGCAGCCTCATGGGACAGGCGGACTACGAGCAGTACTTC
TRBJ2-7	-	TRBD2	TRBV28	CASNGGMGGVSYEQYF	TGTGCCAGCAATGGTGGCATGGGGGGGGTCTCCTACGAGCAGTACTTC
TRBJ1-2	-	-	TRBV28	CASSPSRGRANYGYTF	TGTGCCAGCAGTCCCTCAAGGGGGAGGGCTAACTATGGCTACACCTTC
TRBJ1-2	-	TRBD1	TRBV7-6	CASSPNRGLRSGYTF	TGTGCCAGCAGCCCAAACAGGGGGCTTAGGAGTGGCTACACCTTC
TRBJ2-7	-	TRBD2	TRBV14	CASSQGRLAGMGSYEQYF	TGTGCCAGCAGCCAAGGGAGGCTAGCGGGTATGGGCTCCTACGAGCAGTACTTC
TRBJ2-2	-	-	TRBV4-3	CASSQPQQIGELFF	TGCGCCAGCAGCCAACCCCAACAGATCGGGGAGCTGTTTTTT
TRBJ2-1	-	TRBD2	TRBV5-1	CASSFGRDYSYNEQFF	TGCGCCAGCAGCTTCGGGCGGGACTACTCCTACAATGAGCAGTTCTTC
TRBJ2-7	-	-	TRBV6-5	CASRVHGGESREQYF	TGTGCCAGCAGAGTTCATGGGGGCGAGAGTCGCGAGCAGTACTTC
TRBJ1-5	-	TRBD1	TRBV6-1	CASSEWTGVNQPQHF	TGTGCCAGCAGTGAGTGGACAGGGGTTAACCAGCCCCAGCATTTT
TRBJ2-5	once	-	TRBV24-1	CATSDWGRETQYF	TGTGCCACCAGTGATTGGGGGCGAGAGACCCAGTACTTC
TRBJ1-5	-	TRBD1	TRBV5-6	CASSWYRGNQPQHF	TGTGCCAGCAGCTGGTACAGGGGGAATCAGCCCCAGCATTTT